The 2 T cell receptor beta chains presented below share a single source sample, sequenced in a study of beta chain features in type 1 diabetes. Expressed TCRB transcripts were sequenced after all isolated RNA was converted to cDNA. Data came from immunoSEQ multiplex PCR; TCRdb stores just in-frame clones and leaves some out. Of about 230,000 clones in the sample, over 9.5% were seen once. The source material was naive CD4+ T cells from blood. The receptor set was obtained from a woman younger than 35 in good health.

This clone was counted a few times. The chain employs TRBV7-9 and TRBJ1-2; the D is unclear. CDR1 is SEHNR, CDR2 FQNEAQ, per germline (reference sequence). The CDR3 is made up of 12 amino acids. V was trimmed by 1 base and J by 4 bases, leaving 4 bases between them. The CDR3 sequence: CASSLDGYGYTF. CDR3 nucleotide sequence: TGTGCCAGCAGCTTAGACGGCTATGGCTACACCTTC.

The V call is TRBV5-6, the J call TRBJ2-6; D unclear. V was pared by 6 bases and J by 0 bases, with 13 bases between. Germline lookup yields CDR1 SGHDT and CDR2 YYEEEE. The CDR3 is 16 amino acids. The CDR3 nucleotides are TGTGCCAGCACCACTAACCCCCTCTCTGGGGCCAACGTCCTGACTTTC. This gives the protein CASTTNPLSGANVLTF.